Presented here are 9 T cell receptor beta chains from one specimen sequenced in a study of identical twins. TCRdb used MiXCR to reprocess the 5' RACE reads, holding one entry per CDR3 protein. The data hold 400,000 to 500,000 distinct CDR3 sequences, with roughly 13% observed a single time. This sample was also put to use in a study of yellow fever vaccine responses in identical twins.

Sample: CD4+ T cells sorted from blood. These TCRs come from a young woman in good health.

With respect to this clonotype: At one of its ends the junction is not consistent with the germline gene, which may arise from a read error. The CDR3 bases are TGCAGTGCAAGAGGGGGCATGGAGCCCCAGCATTTT. As protein: CSARGGMEPQHF. This chain uses TRBV20-1 with TRBJ1-5; 7 bases line up with TRBD1. Germline V lookup: CDR1 DFQATT, CDR2 SNEGSKA (reference sequence). This CDR3 comprises 12 residues.

This clonotype was counted many times. The chain recombines TRBV3-1 with TRBJ2-5; either TRBD1 or TRBD2 may supply D (5 bases each). CDR3 size: 14 residues. Germline lookup yields CDR1 LGHDT and CDR2 YNNKEL (reference sequence). V was pared by 2 bases and J by 5 bases, with 12 bases between. DNA of the CDR3: TGTGCCAGCAGCCAACCCCAGGGACGGGAGACCCAGTACTTC. This gives the protein CASSQPQGRETQYF.

Only a few counts were recorded for this clonotype. The chain employs TRBV4-2 and TRBJ2-5, with a weak D call TRBD2 (6 bases). Looked up from germline, CDR1 is LGHNA and CDR2 is YNFKEQ. Trimming shortened V by 5 bases and J by 0 bases, and 13 bases separated the two germline ends. The length of the CDR3 is 15 residues. The CDR3 here is CASSETWTNQETQYF. CDR3 sequence (DNA): TGTGCCAGCAGCGAAACCTGGACTAACCAAGAGACCCAGTACTTC.

The rearrangement uses TRBV12-3 or TRBV12-4 and TRBJ1-6; 11 bases fit TRBD1. V was clipped by 7 bases and J by 11 bases; unmatched bases: 7. There are 14 residues in the CDR3. The CDR3 region has the DNA TGTGCCAGCACCGGGGACAGGGGGATGACACCCCTCCACTTT. Amino acid sequence: CASTGDRGMTPLHF.

This clonotype has more than one count but fewer than ten. The CDR3 protein is CASTRGTLPKETQYF. CDR3 bases: TGTGCCAGCACCCGAGGGACTCTTCCCAAAGAGACCCAGTACTTC. The chain couples TRBV11-2 to TRBJ2-5; weak D call: TRBD2 (6 bases). The CDR3 runs to 15 residues. Germline values: CDR1 SGHAT, CDR2 FQNNGV. Trimming took off 7 bases at V and 3 bases at J, with 18 bases between the two ends.

This clonotype was found many times. The chain has TRBV12-3 or TRBV12-4 and TRBJ2-3; D remains unclear. The CDR3 is 13 residues long. V was shortened by 3 bases and J by 4 bases, with 8 bases between the two germline ends. The CDR3 DNA is TGTGCCAGCAGTTTTAGCCGATCAGATACGCAGTATTTT. Translation gives CASSFSRSDTQYF.

Ten or more counts support this clonotype. The chain recombines TRBV7-9 with TRBJ2-7, with 8 bases that match TRBD2. This CDR3 region has 14 residues. V was clipped by 5 bases and J by 2 bases; unmatched bases: 5. CDR1 is SEHNR, CDR2 FQNEAQ, per germline (reference sequence). The CDR3 coding sequence is TGTGCCAGCAGCACCACTAGCGGAGCCTACGAGCAGTACTTC. This encodes CASSTTSGAYEQYF.

The table lists this clonotype with a few counts. The chain combines TRBV5-1 with TRBJ2-2; 7 nucleotides align to TRBD1. J gave up 6 bases and V 4 bases, and 6 bases lay outside the gene matches. Germline CDR1 reads SGHRS; CDR2 reads YFSETQ. The CDR3 runs to 14 residues. DNA for the CDR3: TGCGCCAGCAGCGACAACAGGGGCCCCGGGGAGCTGTTTTTT. Residues: CASSDNRGPGELFF.

Comment on this clonotype: This likely stems from a read error, as it lies one base from a far larger clone. The chain recombines TRBV5-8 with TRBJ2-7, with 8 bases identical to TRBD1. CDR1 is SGHTS and CDR2 is YDEGEE in the germline V gene. The CDR3 length is 13 residues. Trimming at V came to 8 bases and at J to 3 bases, leaving 7 bases not matched to a gene. The CDR3 reads CARSPGQGYEQYF. CDR3 nucleotides: TGTGCCAGGAGCCCCGGACAGGGCTACGAGCAGTACTTC.